The next 10 T cell receptor beta chains were all read from a single sample in a study of regulatory T cells in long-lasting Graves disease. CDR3-region Arm-PCR and iRepertoire HTBI primers produced the TCR beta libraries. Via MiXCR, TCRdb re-called the multiplex PCR reads, giving one row per CDR3 protein. The sample records 500,000 to 800,000 distinct CDR3 sequences, approximately 31% being singletons. Time point here: persistent/refractory GD, antithyroid drugs over 5 years with positive TRAb. PBMC RNA was the source of the TCR library. Sequencing used peripheral blood mononuclear cells (PBMCs), obtained when the disease was refractory, from a patient treated with antithyroid drugs. These receptors all come from a female donor with Graves disease.

This rearrangement joins TRBV19 to TRBJ1-1; D uncertain. The CDR3 totals 13 residues. Germline values: CDR1 LNHDA, CDR2 SQIVND (reference sequence). V was pared by 4 bases and J by 6 bases, with 12 bases between. The chain's CDR3 is CASSNLGIAEAFF. In nucleotides, the CDR3 is TGTGCCAGTAGTAACCTCGGCATCGCTGAAGCTTTCTTT.

The genes are TRBV5-1 and TRBJ1-1; TRBD1 agrees at 8 bases. Germline CDR1 and CDR2: SGHRS and YFSETQ. There are 14 residues in the CDR3. The J segment lost 7 bases and the V segment lost 3 bases, leaving 8 bases of the junction unmatched. DNA for the CDR3: TGCGCCAGCAGCTCGTCGATCGGGACAGGTGAAGCTTTCTTT. Its protein product is CASSSSIGTGEAFF. The full variable domain, in which reference TRBV5-1 and TRBJ1-1 provide the parts outside the CDR3, is KAGVTQTPRYLIKTRGQQVTLSCSPISGHRSVSWYQQTPGQGLQFLFEYFSETQRNKGNFPGRFSGRQFSNSRSEMNVSTLELGDSALYLCASSSSIGTGEAFFGQGTRLTVV.

J is TRBJ2-5 and V is TRBV7-9; 10 bases fit TRBD1. This CDR3 spans 20 amino acids. The trim removed 2 bases at V and 0 bases at J, leaving 15 bases unmatched. Germline V gene lookup returns CDR1 SEHNR and CDR2 FQNEAQ (reference sequence). In DNA form, the CDR3 reads TGTGCCAGCAGCTTAAAACCCGCTACTCTGGGACAGGGGCACCAAGAGACCCAGTACTTC. Protein product: CASSLKPATLGQGHQETQYF.

On this clonotype: Compared with germline, one end of the junction differs, possibly owing to a read error. The chain links TRBV7-2 to TRBJ1-2; 9 bases fit TRBD1. CDR3 length: 15 residues. Germline V gene lookup returns CDR1 SGHTA and CDR2 FQGNSA. CDR3 region: CASSRPGTGSYGHTF. Here the CDR3 DNA reads TGTGCCAGCAGCCGCCCAGGGACAGGGTCCTATGGCCACACCTTC.

In its sample, this clonotype was seen a few times. The chain combines TRBV19 with TRBJ1-1; 9 bases map to TRBD1. With 5 bases clipped from V and 7 bases from J, the junction kept 5 bases outside the gene matches. Germline V CDR1 and CDR2: LNHDA, SQIVND (reference sequence). The CDR3 sequence is 13 residues long. This chain's CDR3 is CASSRRDRVEAFF. The CDR3 DNA is TGTGCCAGTAGTCGCCGGGACAGGGTTGAAGCTTTCTTT.

The chain couples TRBV7-9 to TRBJ1-1; D not resolved. Germline V lookup: CDR1 SEHNR, CDR2 FQNEAQ (reference sequence). The V end lost 4 bases, the J end lost 1 base, and 19 bases lay between the germline ends. The length of the CDR3 is 17 residues. CDR3 bases: TGTGCCAGCAGCTCTCAAGGGTTGAGGAGGGAGAACACTGAAGCTTTCTTT. Residues: CASSSQGLRRENTEAFF.

This chain joins TRBV6-2 or TRBV6-3 and TRBJ2-7; tentatively, D is TRBD2 (6 bases). The CDR3 sequence is 15 residues long. Germline V gene lookup returns CDR1 MNHEY and CDR2 SVGEGT. V lost 5 bases and J lost 0, with 14 bases in between. The chain's CDR3 is CASSDSAGTSYEQYF. The CDR3 nucleotides read TGTGCCAGCAGTGATAGCGCGGGGACCTCCTACGAGCAGTACTTC.

This clonotype has at least ten counts. This CDR3 fails to terminate in the conserved phenylalanine or tryptophan, so it likely reflects a read error. The DNA is left out, because the CDR3 cannot be placed on it with certainty; the CDR3 is given as TCRdb lists it. The J gene is TRBJ1-2, the V gene TRBV11-2; the table assigns TRBD1, which was not confirmed against the DNA. Germline V CDR1 and CDR2: SGHAT, FQNNGV. The CDR3 has 11 amino acids, counting both end residues. The CDR3 region is CASSRGQDTSC.

The V call is TRBV9, the J call TRBJ2-7; TRBD2 agrees at 14 bases. This CDR3 contains 14 residues. The V gene's germline CDR1 is SGDLS and CDR2 YYNGEE. The V gene end was trimmed by 9 bases and the J gene end by 4 bases; junction bases not matched to a gene: 6. CDR3 in amino acids: CATRLAGGLYEQYF. Here the CDR3 DNA reads TGTGCCACCAGACTAGCGGGAGGGCTTTACGAGCAGTACTTC.

This clonotype is deemed medium-sized. The chain recombines TRBV2 with TRBJ1-6, with TRBD1 identical over 7 bases. Germline-derived CDR1 and CDR2 are SNHLY and FYNNEI. The CDR3 is made up of 14 amino acids. J gave up 9 bases and V 5 bases, and 7 bases lay outside the gene matches. CDR3 region: CASSNTGVGSPLHF. The DNA of the CDR3 is TGTGCCAGCAGTAATACAGGGGTGGGTTCACCCCTCCACTTT.